Each of the 12 T cell receptor beta chains below was sequenced from the same sample in a study of beta chain features in type 1 diabetes. cDNA synthesis used the whole RNA isolate, giving expressed TCRB sequences. The protocol was immunoSEQ multiplex PCR, while the TCRdb copy is restricted to in-frame clones and leaves out a portion. The table lists 300,000 to 400,000 clones, 8% of them singletons. Input material: central memory CD4+ T cells from blood. The receptors stem from a woman aged 18-29 years in good health.

The gene calls are TRBV7-9 and TRBJ2-7; TRBD2 matches at 10 bases. The trim removed 1 base at V and 7 bases at J, leaving 4 bases unmatched. The CDR3 loop spans 14 amino acids. Looked up from germline, CDR1 is SEHNR and CDR2 is FQNEAQ (reference sequence). This CDR3 is CASSLGSSGREQYF. Written as DNA, the CDR3 is TGTGCCAGCAGCTTAGGGAGTAGCGGGAGGGAGCAGTACTTC.

This clone was counted only a few times. The chain employs TRBV27 and TRBJ2-3; D gene ambiguous. V lost 6 bases and J lost 7, with 14 bases in between. The germline V gene has CDR1 MNHEY and CDR2 SMNVEV (reference sequence). The CDR3 is 13 amino acids. The CDR3 nucleotides are TGTGCCAGCAGGGGCTATTCTGGGTATACGCAGTATTTT. It is translated as CASRGYSGYTQYF.

This clone came up a few times. The CDR3 DNA follows: TGTGCCAGCAGTTTATCTGGGGGCCCACAGACCCAGTACTTC. It specifies CASSLSGGPQTQYF. The gene calls are TRBV28 and TRBJ2-5, with D possibly TRBD1 on 6 matching bases. The V end lost 1 base, the J end lost 6 bases, and 12 bases lay between the germline ends. Germline lookup yields CDR1 MDHEN and CDR2 SYDVKM. The CDR3 contains 14 residues.

The chain is built from TRBV7-9 and TRBJ2-5, with D perhaps matching TRBD2 (6 bases). Trimming cost V 7 bases and J 3 bases, with 12 bases left between them. CDR1 is SEHNR and CDR2 is FQNEAQ in the germline V gene (reference sequence). This CDR3 has 13 amino acids. The CDR3 nucleotides are TGTGCCAGCACAGCGGGCGGTAAAGAGACCCAGTACTTC. Its translation is CASTAGGKETQYF.

This clone was observed a few times. The sample contains more than one DNA sequence encoding this CDR3. The chain links TRBV18 to TRBJ2-1, with TRBD2 matching 10 bases. The germline CDR1 and CDR2 sequences are KGHSH and LQKENI. J gave up 3 bases and V 3 bases, and 2 bases lay outside the gene matches. The CDR3 has 15 residues. The CDR3 sequence: CASSPIAGGYNEQFF. The CDR3, as DNA: TGTGCCAGCTCACCCATAGCGGGAGGCTACAATGAGCAGTTCTTC.

This clone was recorded many times. The chain's CDR3 is CASSQMGARSGTQYF. In DNA form, the CDR3 reads TGCGCCAGCAGCCAAATGGGAGCTCGATCTGGGACCCAGTACTTC. The rearrangement uses TRBV4-3 and TRBJ2-5, with a weak D call TRBD2 (5 bases). The CDR3 contains 15 residues. The germline gives CDR1 LGHNA, CDR2 YSLEER. V dropped 2 bases and J dropped 7 bases, with 17 bases sitting between them.

This chain connects TRBV4-2 to TRBJ2-2; maybe TRBD2 (6 bases). CDR1 LGHNA and CDR2 YNFKEQ come from the germline V gene. The CDR3 runs to 15 residues. Trimming removed 1 base from V and 3 bases from J, with 9 bases in between. DNA of the CDR3: TGTGCCAGCAGCCAAGGAGGGAGGCACACCGGGGAGCTGTTTTTT. Its protein is CASSQGGRHTGELFF.

This clone was detected only a few times. Other DNA variants within this sample encode the same CDR3. This rearrangement joins TRBV7-2 to TRBJ2-7; maybe TRBD2 (5 bases). This CDR3 comprises 15 residues. Germline lookup yields CDR1 SGHTA and CDR2 FQGNSA. Trimming left V 1 base short and J 7 bases short, with 17 bases between. CDR3 sequence (DNA): TGTGCCAGCAGCTTAGATTCTAGCCGGGGAAGGGAGCAGTACTTC. This sequence encodes CASSLDSSRGREQYF.

This clone has just a few counts. The CDR3 coding sequence is TGTGCCAGCAGCGACCGTGTGAACACTGAAGCTTTCTTT. It yields the protein CASSDRVNTEAFF. The V call is TRBV11-2, the J call TRBJ1-1, with unresolved D. Trimming removed 5 bases at V and 0 bases at J, with 7 bases between. The germline CDR1 and CDR2 sequences are SGHAT and FQNNGV. The CDR3 spans 13 residues.

This clone was seen more than once but under ten times. This chain joins TRBV15 and TRBJ1-5; D call uncertain. The germline V and J ends were trimmed by 0 bases and 7 bases, with 7 bases remaining between them. Germline assignment: CDR1 LNHNV and CDR2 YYDKDF (reference sequence). CDR3 size: 13 residues. CDR3 sequence (DNA): TGTGCCACCAGCAGAGATGCGGGACAGCCCCAGCATTTT. Its translation: CATSRDAGQPQHF.

This clone was counted many times. V is TRBV7-6 and J is TRBJ2-4, with unresolved D. Trimming removed 4 bases from V and 3 bases from J, with 19 bases in between. The germline CDR1 and CDR2 sequences are SGHVS and FNYEAQ. CDR3 length: 17 residues. DNA of the CDR3: TGTGCCAGCAGCTATGGGATGGTAACAGTCAACAAAAACATTCAGTACTTC. This encodes CASSYGMVTVNKNIQYF. The entire variable domain, with the rest obtained from reference TRBV7-6 and TRBJ2-4, is as follows: GAGVSQSPRYKVTKRGQDVALRCDPISGHVSLYWYRQALGQGPEFLTYFNYEAQQDKSGLPNDRFSAERPEGSISTLTIQRTEQRDSAMYRCASSYGMVTVNKNIQYFGAGTRLSVL.

The chain couples TRBV5-1 to TRBJ1-1; no clear D. CDR1 SGHRS and CDR2 YFSETQ come from the germline V gene. V lost 5 bases to trimming and J lost 2 bases, with 10 bases between them. The CDR3 totals 13 residues. CDR3 in amino acids: CASRAAPNTEAFF. The CDR3 DNA follows: TGCGCCAGCAGGGCCGCCCCCAACACTGAAGCTTTCTTT.